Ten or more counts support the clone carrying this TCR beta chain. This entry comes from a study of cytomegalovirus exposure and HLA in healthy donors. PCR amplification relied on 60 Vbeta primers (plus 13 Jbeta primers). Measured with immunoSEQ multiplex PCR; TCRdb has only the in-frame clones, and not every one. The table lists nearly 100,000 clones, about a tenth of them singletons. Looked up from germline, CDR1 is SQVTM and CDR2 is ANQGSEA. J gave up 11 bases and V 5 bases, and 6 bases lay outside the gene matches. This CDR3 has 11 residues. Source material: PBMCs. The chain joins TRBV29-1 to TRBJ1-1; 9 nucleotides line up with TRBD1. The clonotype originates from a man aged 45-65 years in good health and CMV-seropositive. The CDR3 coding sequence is TGCAGCGTTACAGGGGGCTTAAAGGCTTTCTTT. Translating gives CSVTGGLKAFF.